The clone carrying this T cell receptor (beta chain) was detected a few times. Antigen specificity is unknown. TCRdb re-called the RT-PCR reads through MiXCR, storing one row per CDR3 protein. The sample comprises over 450,000 distinct CDR3 sequences, 10% to 15% of which are singletons, and 13% rests with the top ten. This CDR3 region has 15 residues. The V end was cut by 3 bases, the J end by 2 bases, with 11 bases between. This specimen belongs to a study of response to subunit inactivated influenza vaccine. Study-wide points: It was the authors' suggestion that each seasonal influenza vaccination recruits few new T cells.

This chain connects TRBV12-3 or TRBV12-4 to TRBJ1-5, with D possibly matching TRBD1 (6 bases). The specimen was PBMCs from blood, collected about 40 days after vaccination. The origin of this receptor is a man in his forties or fifties who received an inactivated influenza vaccine. In DNA, the CDR3 is TGTGCCAGCAGTTTCGATTACAGGGGCAATCAGCCCCAGCATTTT. It translates to CASSFDYRGNQPQHF.